This T cell receptor (beta chain) appears in the sequencing data of a study of beta chain features in type 1 diabetes. As every portion of the isolated RNA was reverse transcribed, the sequencing read expressed TCRB transcripts. Sequencing of naive, central memory and regulatory T cell samples gave an average of around 3.8 million reads. Libraries were prepared by immunoSEQ multiplex PCR; TCRdb keeps only in-frame clonotypes and omits some of them. This sample carries about half a million clones, roughly 31% of them seen once, and the ten largest clones take almost 0.065%. About this clone: The antigen is not known.

CD45RO/CCR7/CD25/CD127/CD95/CD27 staining was used to isolate CD4+ naive, central memory, regulatory and stem cell-like memory cells by sorting. Findings of the study overall: Comparison showed that naive, central memory and Treg TCRB repertoires appeared more similar among patients than among healthy donors. Fewer junction insertions and more nucleotide deletions appeared in type 1 diabetes patients.

V lost 6 bases and J lost 4; bases outside the gene matches: 5. The CDR3 runs 13 residues. Per germline, CDR1 SGHTA and CDR2 FQGNSA. The receptor was derived from a young man in good health. Material: naive CD4+ T cells from blood. The chain has TRBV7-2 and TRBJ2-5; 7 nucleotides line up with TRBD2. This CDR3 is CASRWGEGETQYF. CDR3 coding DNA: TGTGCCAGCAGGTGGGGGGAGGGAGAGACCCAGTACTTC.